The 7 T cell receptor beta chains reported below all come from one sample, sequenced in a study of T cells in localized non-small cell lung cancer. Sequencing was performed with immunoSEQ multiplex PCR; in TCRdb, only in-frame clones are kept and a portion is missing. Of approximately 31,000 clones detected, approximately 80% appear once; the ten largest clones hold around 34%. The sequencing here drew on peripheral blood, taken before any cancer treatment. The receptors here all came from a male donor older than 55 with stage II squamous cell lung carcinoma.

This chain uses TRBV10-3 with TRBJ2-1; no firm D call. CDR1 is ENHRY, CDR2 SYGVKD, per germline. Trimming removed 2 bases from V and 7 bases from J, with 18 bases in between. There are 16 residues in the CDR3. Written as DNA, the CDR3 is TGTGCCATCAGTGAGCAGGAACGGAGCCGAGGTAATGAGCAGTTCTTC. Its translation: CAISEQERSRGNEQFF.

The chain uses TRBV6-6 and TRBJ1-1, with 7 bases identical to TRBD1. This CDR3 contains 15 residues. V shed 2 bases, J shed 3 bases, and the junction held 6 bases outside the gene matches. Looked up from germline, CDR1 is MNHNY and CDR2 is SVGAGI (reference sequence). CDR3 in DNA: TGTGCCAGCAGTTACGAGGGGGCTCGGTACACTGAAGCTTTCTTT. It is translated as CASSYEGARYTEAFF.

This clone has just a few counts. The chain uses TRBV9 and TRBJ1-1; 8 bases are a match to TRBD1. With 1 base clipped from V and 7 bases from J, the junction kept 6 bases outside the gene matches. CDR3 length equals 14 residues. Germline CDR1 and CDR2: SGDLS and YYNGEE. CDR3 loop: CASSVTYGQGEAFF. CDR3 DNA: TGTGCCAGCAGCGTAACGTACGGACAGGGTGAAGCTTTCTTT. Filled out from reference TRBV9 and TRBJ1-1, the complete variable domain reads DSGVTQTPKHLITATGQRVTLRCSPRSGDLSVYWYQQSLDQGLQFLIQYYNGEERAKGNILERFSAQQFPDLHSELNLSSLELGDSALYFCASSVTYGQGEAFFGQGTRLTVV.

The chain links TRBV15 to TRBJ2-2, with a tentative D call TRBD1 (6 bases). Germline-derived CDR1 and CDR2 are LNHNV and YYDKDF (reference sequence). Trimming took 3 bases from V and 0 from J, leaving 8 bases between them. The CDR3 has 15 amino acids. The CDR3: CATSRGQPNTGELFF. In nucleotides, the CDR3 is TGTGCCACCAGCAGGGGACAACCGAACACCGGGGAGCTGTTTTTT.

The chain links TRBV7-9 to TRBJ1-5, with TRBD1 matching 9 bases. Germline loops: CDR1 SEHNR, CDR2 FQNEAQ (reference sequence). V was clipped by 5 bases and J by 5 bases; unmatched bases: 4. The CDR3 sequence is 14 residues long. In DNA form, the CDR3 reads TGTGCCAGCAGCCCCGACAGGGGGGATCAGCCCCAGCATTTT. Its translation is CASSPDRGDQPQHF.

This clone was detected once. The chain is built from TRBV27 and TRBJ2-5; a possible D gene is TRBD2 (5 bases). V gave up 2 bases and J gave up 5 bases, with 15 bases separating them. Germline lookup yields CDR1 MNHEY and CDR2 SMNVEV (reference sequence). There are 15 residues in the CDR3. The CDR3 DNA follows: TGTGCCAGCAGTTTAGGCGGAGGCGTAATGGAGACCCAGTACTTC. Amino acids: CASSLGGGVMETQYF.

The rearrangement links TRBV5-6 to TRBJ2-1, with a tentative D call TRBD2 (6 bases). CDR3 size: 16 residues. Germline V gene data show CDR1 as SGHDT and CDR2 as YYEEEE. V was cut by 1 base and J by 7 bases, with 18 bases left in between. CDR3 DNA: TGTGCCAGCAGCTTGTTGGAGGGTTGGGGGTGGAATGAGCAGTTCTTC. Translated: CASSLLEGWGWNEQFF.